Below are 3 T cell receptor beta chains sequenced from a single sample in a study of monozygotic twins with cystic fibrosis. The protocol was immunoSEQ multiplex PCR, while the TCRdb copy is restricted to in-frame clones and leaves out a portion. The top ten hold roughly 0.4% of the sample, which has 9,500 to 13,000 clones, over 99% seen once. The sample was blood. These receptors all come from a man younger than 35 with cystic fibrosis.

The chain has TRBV5-1 and TRBJ2-3; 7 bases agree with TRBD2. Unmatched junction bases numbered 13, after V lost 4 bases and J lost 5 bases. Germline V gene lookup returns CDR1 SGHRS and CDR2 YFSETQ. This CDR3 is 16 amino acids long. The CDR3 DNA is TGCGCCAGCAGCGTCCGACTAGCAGGAGGGGAAGATACGCAGTATTTT. Translating it yields CASSVRLAGGEDTQYF.

V gene TRBV7-2 combines with J gene TRBJ1-2, with D maybe TRBD1 (5 bases). The CDR3 extends over 15 amino acids. CDR1 SGHTA and CDR2 FQGNSA come from the germline V gene. Between the trimmed V and J ends, which lost 5 bases and 8 bases, there was a span of 21 bases. CDR3: CASSPAWTHRLGYTF. CDR3 in DNA: TGTGCCAGCAGCCCCGCCTGGACACACAGGTTGGGCTACACCTTC.

This sequence joins TRBV20-1 and TRBJ2-1; the D gene is possibly TRBD2 (6 bases). The CDR3 runs 11 residues. The V gene's germline CDR1 is DFQATT and CDR2 SNEGSKA (reference sequence). Trimming shortened V by 3 bases and J by 10 bases, and 10 bases separated the two germline ends. The CDR3: CSARSLAEQFF. The CDR3 DNA reads as TGCAGTGCTAGGTCCCTAGCGGAGCAGTTCTTC.